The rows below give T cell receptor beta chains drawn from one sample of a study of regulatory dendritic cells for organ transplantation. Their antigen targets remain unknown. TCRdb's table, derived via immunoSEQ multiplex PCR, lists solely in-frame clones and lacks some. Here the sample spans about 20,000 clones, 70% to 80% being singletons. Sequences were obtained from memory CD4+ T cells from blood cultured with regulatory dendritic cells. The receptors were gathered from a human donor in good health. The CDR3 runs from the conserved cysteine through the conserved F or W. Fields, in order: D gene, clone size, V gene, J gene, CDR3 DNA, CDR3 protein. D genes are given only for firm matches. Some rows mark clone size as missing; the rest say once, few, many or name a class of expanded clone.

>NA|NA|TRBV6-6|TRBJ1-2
TGTGCCAGCAGTTACTCGTCACAGCCCCGTAGTGGCTACACCTTC
CASSYSSQPRSGYTF
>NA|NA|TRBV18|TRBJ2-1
TGTGCCAGCTCACCCACTAGCCGCAATGAGCAGTTCTTC
CASSPTSRNEQFF
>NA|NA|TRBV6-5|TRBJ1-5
TGTGCCAGCAGTTTAGGTGCGGGATATAGCAATCAGCCCCAGCATTTT
CASSLGAGYSNQPQHF
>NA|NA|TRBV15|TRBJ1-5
TGTGCCACCAGCAGGGGGGGAGGGAGTCAGCCCCAGCATTTT
CATSRGGGSQPQHF
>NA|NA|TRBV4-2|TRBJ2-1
TGTGCCAGCAGCCAAGCCCTTAGCGCCGCCTCCTACAATGAGCAGTTCTTC
CASSQALSAASYNEQFF
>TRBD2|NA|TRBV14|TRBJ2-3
TGTGCCAGCAGCCGCGCGGGACTAGCGGGAGTGACAGATACGCAGTATTTT
CASSRAGLAGVTDTQYF
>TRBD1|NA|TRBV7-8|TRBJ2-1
TGTGCCAGCAGCTTAAGGGACAGGGTTGCCTACAATGAGCAGTTCTTC
CASSLRDRVAYNEQFF
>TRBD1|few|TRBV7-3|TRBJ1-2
TGTGCCAGCAGCGTTACGACAGGGGACCATGGCTACACCTTC
CASSVTTGDHGYTF
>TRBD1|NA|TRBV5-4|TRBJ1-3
TGTGCCAGCAGCGGGGACAGCCGTAGAGACACCATATATTTT
CASSGDSRRDTIYF
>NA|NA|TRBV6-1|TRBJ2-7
TGTGCCAGCAGTGAAGGGGCCGGGGGAGTATACGAGCAGTACTTC
CASSEGAGGVYEQYF
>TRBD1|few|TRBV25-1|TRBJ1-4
TGTGCCAGCAGTGAAGCGACAGGGGCAACTAATGAAAAACTGTTTTTT
CASSEATGATNEKLFF
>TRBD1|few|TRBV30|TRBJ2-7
TGTGCCTGCCGATGGGACAGGGGATCCTACGAGCAGTACTTC
CACRWDRGSYEQYF
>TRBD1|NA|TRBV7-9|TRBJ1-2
TGTGCCAGCAGCTTATCGGGACAGGGGGCTTTCATCTATGGCTACACCTTC
CASSLSGQGAFIYGYTF
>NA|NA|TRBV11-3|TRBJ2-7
TGTGCCAGCAGCTTATTAGACAGGTTGCGACTAAGCCCCGTTGACGAGCAGTACTTC
CASSLLDRLRLSPVDEQYF
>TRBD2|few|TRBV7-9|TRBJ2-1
TGTGCCAGCAGCTTAGCGCCTCCGGGACTAGCGGCCTACAATGAGCAGTTCTTC
CASSLAPPGLAAYNEQFF
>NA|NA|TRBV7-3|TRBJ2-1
TGTGCCAGCAGCTTAACGGGGGGGGCCCCCAATGAGCAGTTCTTC
CASSLTGGAPNEQFF
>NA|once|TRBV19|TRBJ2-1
TGTGCCAGTAGTATCGGGCTCCCGAACTACAATGAGCAGTTCTTC
CASSIGLPNYNEQFF
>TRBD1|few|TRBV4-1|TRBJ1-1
TGCGCCAGCAGCGTCCGACAGGGGGCTAGGGCTGAAGCTTTCTTT
CASSVRQGARAEAFF
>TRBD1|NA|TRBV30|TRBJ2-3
TGTGCCTGGAGTAAGGGGGCGGCAGATACGCAGTATTTT
CAWSKGAADTQYF
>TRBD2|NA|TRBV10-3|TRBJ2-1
TGTGCCATCAGTGACCCCTCGGGTAGCGGGGGGAACAATGAGCAGTTCTTC
CAISDPSGSGGNNEQFF
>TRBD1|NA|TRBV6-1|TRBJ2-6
TGTGCCAGCAGTCAAGGGGGCGCTGGGGCCAACGTCCTGACTTTC
CASSQGGAGANVLTF
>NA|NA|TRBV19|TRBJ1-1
TGTGCCAGTAGACCGGGGGACCGGAACACTGAAGCTTTCTTT
CASRPGDRNTEAFF
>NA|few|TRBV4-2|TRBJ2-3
TGTGCCAGCAGCCAAGATCGGGATACGCAGTATTTT
CASSQDRDTQYF
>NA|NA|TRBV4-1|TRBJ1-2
TGCGCCAGCAGCGATACAGGGTTTCGCTACACCTTC
CASSDTGFRYTF
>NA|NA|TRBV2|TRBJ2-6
TGTGCGTCACTCCCGGGCTCTGGGGCCAACGTCCTGACTTTC
CASLPGSGANVLTF
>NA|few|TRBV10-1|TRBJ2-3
TGCGCCAGCAGTGGCGCAGGGGTAAATACGCAGTATTTT
CASSGAGVNTQYF
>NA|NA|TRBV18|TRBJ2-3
TGTGCCAGCTCCCATGGAACAGATACGCAGTATTTT
CASSHGTDTQYF
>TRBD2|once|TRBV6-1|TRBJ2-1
TGTGCCAGCAGTCGGACTAGCGGGAGCCCTGATGAGCAGTTCTTC
CASSRTSGSPDEQFF
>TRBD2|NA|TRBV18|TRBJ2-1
TGTGCCAGCTCACAGGCGACTAGCGGGGGCACCAATGAGCAGTTCTTC
CASSQATSGGTNEQFF
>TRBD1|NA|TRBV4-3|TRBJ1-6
TGCGCCAGCAGCCAAGGCGACAGGGTTCAACCCCTCCACTTT
CASSQGDRVQPLHF
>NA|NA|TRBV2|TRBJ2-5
TGTGCCAGCAGTGCCCAAGAGACCCAGTACTTC
CASSAQETQYF
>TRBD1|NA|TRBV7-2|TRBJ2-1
TGTGCCAGCAGCTCAGGGACAGGGAACCACAATGAGCAGTTCTTC
CASSSGTGNHNEQFF
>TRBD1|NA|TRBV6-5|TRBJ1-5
TGTGCCAGCGGGGAGACAGGGGGCTTGGGTCAGCCCCAGCATTTT
CASGETGGLGQPQHF